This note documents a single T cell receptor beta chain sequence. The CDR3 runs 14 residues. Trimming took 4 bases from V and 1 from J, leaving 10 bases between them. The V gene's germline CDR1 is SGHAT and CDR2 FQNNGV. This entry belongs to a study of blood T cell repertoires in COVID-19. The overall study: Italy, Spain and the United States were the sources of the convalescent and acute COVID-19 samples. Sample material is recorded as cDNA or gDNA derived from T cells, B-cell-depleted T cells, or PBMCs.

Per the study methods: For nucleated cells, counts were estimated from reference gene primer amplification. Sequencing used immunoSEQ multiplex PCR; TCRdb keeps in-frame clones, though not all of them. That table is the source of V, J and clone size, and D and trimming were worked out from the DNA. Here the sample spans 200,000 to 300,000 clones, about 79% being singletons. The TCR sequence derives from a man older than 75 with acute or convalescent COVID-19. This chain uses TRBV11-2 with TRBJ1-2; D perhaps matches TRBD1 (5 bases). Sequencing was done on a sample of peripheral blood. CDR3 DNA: TGTGCCAGCAGCTCTCGGACAAGTAACTATGGCTACACCTTC. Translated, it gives CASSSRTSNYGYTF.